This T cell receptor beta chain was recovered during a study of early T cells in non-severe SARS-CoV-2 infection. Study-level information: Sequencing of unsorted whole blood was done on bulk RNA, leaving chains unpaired. Whole-study results and caveats: Matching results from VDJdb favored anti-spike CD8 responses, leaving private and CD4 specificities undetected.

There are many counts of this clonotype. Its cognate antigen is unknown. Separate cDNA molecules each had unique molecular identifiers attached to them. TCRdb passed the 5' RACE reads through MiXCR, listing each CDR3 protein once. The table includes roughly 38,000 distinct CDR3 sequences, less than 7% detected once. The sequence derives from an adult who was a healthcare worker with PCR-confirmed SARS-CoV-2 infection or an uninfected control (not recorded which). Sequences were derived from whole blood, sampled at baseline.

CDR3 in DNA: TGTGCCAGCAGCCCCACCCTGGGGCAGGGGGCAGCTTTCTTT. Translation gives CASSPTLGQGAAFF. J is TRBJ1-1 and V is TRBV3-1, with TRBD1 identical over 8 bases. Germline lookup yields CDR1 LGHDT and CDR2 YNNKEL (reference sequence). V trimming: 4 bases; J trimming: 10 bases; junction bases outside the gene matches: 11. The CDR3 runs 14 residues.